What follows are 20 T cell receptor beta chains derived from one specimen sequenced in a study of OX40 agonist ivuxolimab in advanced cancers. Generated by immunoSEQ multiplex PCR, the TCRdb table keeps only in-frame clones and is missing some. The table has 70,000 to 85,000 clones, around nine tenths seen once. The sample consisted of CD4+ or CD8+ T cells sorted from blood, taken in a trial of the OX40 agonist ivuxolimab. All receptors come from an adult with an advanced solid tumor such as melanoma, head and neck, liver or kidney cancer.

The V call is TRBV28, the J call TRBJ2-7, with 9 bases aligning to TRBD2. Germline loops: CDR1 MDHEN, CDR2 SYDVKM. The length of the CDR3 is 15 residues. V lost 3 bases, J lost 5 bases, and 8 bases stayed unmatched. The chain's CDR3 is CASSFGGRAGNEQYF. CDR3 nucleotide sequence: TGTGCCAGCAGTTTTGGCGGGAGGGCCGGGAACGAGCAGTACTTC.

The rearrangement links TRBV6-5 to TRBJ1-2; TRBD1 agrees at 8 bases. This CDR3 region has 14 residues. J gave up 2 bases and V 6 bases, and 5 bases lay outside the gene matches. CDR1 is MNHEY and CDR2 is SVGAGI in the germline V gene. Here the CDR3 reads CASRLTGANYGYTF. Here the CDR3 DNA reads TGTGCCAGCAGGCTGACAGGGGCCAACTATGGCTACACCTTC.

The gene calls are TRBV29-1 and TRBJ2-5; D may be TRBD2 (6 bases). The germline CDR1 and CDR2 sequences are SQVTM and ANQGSEA. V dropped 1 base and J dropped 4 bases, with 10 bases sitting between them. CDR3 size: 13 residues. CDR3 loop: CSVEGVGGETQYF. The DNA of the CDR3 is TGCAGCGTTGAAGGTGTGGGAGGAGAGACCCAGTACTTC.

This clone was seen only a few times. The CDR3 is CASSEGQGNNEQFF. In DNA form, the CDR3 reads TGTGCCAGCAGTGAAGGACAGGGAAACAATGAGCAGTTCTTC. The chain recombines TRBV6-4 with TRBJ2-1; 8 nucleotides agree with TRBD1. CDR3 length: 14 residues. Germline CDR1 is MRHNA and CDR2 is SNTAGT. V shed 3 bases, J shed 5 bases, and the junction held 3 bases outside the gene matches.

This chain joins TRBV5-5 and TRBJ1-2; 8 bases align to TRBD1. With V trimmed by 0 bases and J by 4 bases, 2 bases remained unmatched. Germline CDR1 and CDR2: SGHKS and YYEKEE (reference sequence). This CDR3 comprises 14 residues. This CDR3 reads CASSLGTGPYGYTF. CDR3 bases: TGTGCCAGCAGCTTGGGGACAGGGCCCTATGGCTACACCTTC.

The chain couples TRBV2 to TRBJ2-4; weak D call: TRBD2 (6 bases). V was shortened by 4 bases and J by 7 bases, with 11 bases between the two germline ends. Germline loops: CDR1 SNHLY, CDR2 FYNNEI. This CDR3 spans 13 amino acids. The CDR3 protein is CASSGGGTNIQYF. CDR3 DNA sequence: TGTGCCAGCAGTGGTGGGGGGACGAACATTCAGTACTTC.

This chain uses TRBV13 with TRBJ1-4; the D gene is possibly TRBD1 (5 bases). CDR3 length: 17 residues. Germline loops: CDR1 PRHDT, CDR2 FYEKMQ (reference sequence). V dropped 7 bases and J dropped 0 bases, with 18 bases sitting between them. The CDR3 region has the DNA TGTGCCAGCACTCTTGGGGGTTCGACTGCAACTAATGAAAAACTGTTTTTT. This encodes CASTLGGSTATNEKLFF.

The rearrangement uses TRBV5-6 and TRBJ1-1, with a weak D call TRBD1 (5 bases). V was trimmed by 3 bases and J by 2 bases, leaving 11 bases between them. The CDR3 has 14 amino acids. Germline V lookup: CDR1 SGHDT, CDR2 YYEEEE. The CDR3 is CASSSIGGNTEAFF. The CDR3 coding sequence is TGTGCCAGCAGCTCGATCGGGGGAAACACTGAAGCTTTCTTT.

This rearrangement joins TRBV9 to TRBJ1-2, with a weak D call TRBD1 (5 bases). Trimming left V 0 bases short and J 8 bases short, with 17 bases between. In germline, CDR1 is SGDLS, CDR2 YYNGEE. The CDR3 is 15 amino acids. The CDR3 DNA is TGTGCCAGCAGCGTAGGTCGTTTGAGAGGGGACGGCTACACCTTC. Its protein product is CASSVGRLRGDGYTF.

The J gene is TRBJ2-1, the V gene TRBV29-1; 9 positions match TRBD2. Germline lookup yields CDR1 SQVTM and CDR2 ANQGSEA. With 3 bases clipped from V and 7 bases from J, the junction kept 4 bases outside the gene matches. This CDR3 is 13 amino acids long. The CDR3 coding sequence is TGCAGCGTTGACTGGACTAGCGCGAATGAGCAGTTCTTC. It yields the protein CSVDWTSANEQFF.

J is TRBJ2-1 and V is TRBV7-9; D tentatively fits TRBD1 or TRBD2 (5 bases each). Trimming stripped 1 base from V and 0 bases from J, with 19 bases between. CDR1 and CDR2 (germline): SEHNR, FQNEAQ (reference sequence). The length of the CDR3 is 19 residues. The CDR3 here is CASSLEAGSGLSSYNEQFF. The CDR3 DNA is TGTGCCAGCAGCTTAGAGGCAGGGAGCGGCCTAAGCTCCTACAATGAGCAGTTCTTC.

This chain joins TRBV27 and TRBJ1-4, with TRBD1 matching over 7 bases. CDR1 and CDR2 (germline): MNHEY, SMNVEV (reference sequence). V gave up 5 bases and J gave up 6 bases; unmatched junction bases: 9. This CDR3 contains 15 residues. The DNA for the CDR3 is TGTGCCAGCAGTCGTATAGGCACAGGGGATGAAAAACTGTTTTTT. This sequence encodes CASSRIGTGDEKLFF.

The chain carries TRBV27 and TRBJ2-7, with a tentative D call TRBD1 (6 bases). V shed 3 bases and J shed 7 bases, with 19 bases lying between them. The CDR3 length is 15 residues. Per the germline V gene, CDR1 is MNHEY and CDR2 is SMNVEV (reference sequence). The CDR3 protein is CASSLDSRAIWEQYF. CDR3 DNA: TGTGCCAGCAGTTTGGACAGTAGGGCGATATGGGAGCAGTACTTC.

In DNA, the CDR3 is TGTGCCAGCAGCCCCCGCGAGAGTCTAGACTCTCTAGCGGGGTCGAACACCGGGGAGCTGTTTTTT. Amino acids: CASSPRESLDSLAGSNTGELFF. This rearrangement joins TRBV7-3 to TRBJ2-2; 9 bases are shared with TRBD2. Losses at the gene ends were 5 bases for V and 0 bases for J; bases not matched to a gene: 22. The CDR3 sequence is 22 residues long. Germline-derived CDR1 and CDR2 are SGHTA and FQGTGA.

The CDR3 coding sequence is TGTGCCAGCAGTGAAGCAAATCGGAGGGGAACCCCCACTGAAGCTTTCTTT. This encodes CASSEANRRGTPTEAFF. The rearrangement uses TRBV2 and TRBJ1-1; tentative D call: TRBD1 (5 bases). Germline assignment: CDR1 SNHLY and CDR2 FYNNEI. V dropped 0 bases and J dropped 4 bases, with 18 bases sitting between them. This CDR3 spans 17 amino acids.

This chain joins TRBV11-1 and TRBJ2-1, with 14 bases identical to TRBD2. The CDR3 consists of 18 residues. The junction had 10 bases not matched to a gene; V was cut back by 5 bases and J by 4 bases. Germline V gene lookup returns CDR1 SGHAT and CDR2 FQDESV (reference sequence). DNA for the CDR3: TGTGCCAGCAGCCCTCACCGGACTAGCGGGGGGCTTTACAATGAGCAGTTCTTC. Translated, it gives CASSPHRTSGGLYNEQFF.

The chain couples TRBV7-3 to TRBJ2-7; D may correspond to TRBD1 or TRBD2 (5 bases each). This CDR3 is built from 13 residues. CDR1 and CDR2 from the germline V gene are SGHTA and FQGTGA. The V and J ends lost 5 bases and 2 bases respectively, with 10 bases between them. The chain's CDR3 is CASSEGTAYEQYF. CDR3 coding DNA: TGTGCCAGCAGCGAGGGGACGGCCTACGAGCAGTACTTC.

The chain recombines TRBV4-3 with TRBJ1-4; D not resolved. The CDR3 runs to 15 residues. CDR1 and CDR2 from the germline V gene are LGHNA and YSLEER. V was clipped by 2 bases and J by 2 bases, with 9 bases between them. The CDR3 DNA reads TGCGCCAGCAGCCAATCGGCGGGGACTAATGAAAAACTGTTTTTT. This sequence encodes CASSQSAGTNEKLFF.

The CDR3 nucleotides are TGTGCCAGTAGTATTAATAGCGGGAGTGGGAATGAGCAGTTCTTC. Translation: CASSINSGSGNEQFF. This sequence joins TRBV19 and TRBJ2-1, with 9 bases that match TRBD2. V shed 3 bases and J 7 bases; nucleotides not matched to a gene: 7. The CDR3 sequence is 15 residues long. CDR1 and CDR2 from the germline V gene are LNHDA and SQIVND (reference sequence).

V gene TRBV9 combines with J gene TRBJ2-2; TRBD2 might be the D (5 bases). There are 19 residues in the CDR3. V was clipped by 3 bases and J by 1 base, with 22 bases between them. Germline CDR1 and CDR2: SGDLS and YYNGEE. The CDR3 DNA follows: TGTGCCAGCAGCGGCCGGGGTAGCGATCGAACTTTGAACACCGGGGAGCTGTTTTTT. It yields the protein CASSGRGSDRTLNTGELFF.